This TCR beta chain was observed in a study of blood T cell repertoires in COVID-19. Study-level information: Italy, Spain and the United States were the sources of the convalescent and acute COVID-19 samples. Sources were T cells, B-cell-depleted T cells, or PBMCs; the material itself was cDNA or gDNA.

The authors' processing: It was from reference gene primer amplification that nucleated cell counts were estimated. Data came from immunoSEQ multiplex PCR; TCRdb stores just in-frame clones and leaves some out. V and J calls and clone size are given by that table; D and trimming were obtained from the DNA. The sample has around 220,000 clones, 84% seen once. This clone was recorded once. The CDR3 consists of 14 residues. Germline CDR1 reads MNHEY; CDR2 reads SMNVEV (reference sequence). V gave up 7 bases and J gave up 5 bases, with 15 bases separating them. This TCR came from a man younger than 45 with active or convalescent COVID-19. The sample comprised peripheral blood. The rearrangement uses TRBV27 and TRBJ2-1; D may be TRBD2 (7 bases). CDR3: CASMGGGAHNEQFF. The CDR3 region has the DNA TGTGCCAGCATGGGCGGGGGCGCTCACAATGAGCAGTTCTTC.